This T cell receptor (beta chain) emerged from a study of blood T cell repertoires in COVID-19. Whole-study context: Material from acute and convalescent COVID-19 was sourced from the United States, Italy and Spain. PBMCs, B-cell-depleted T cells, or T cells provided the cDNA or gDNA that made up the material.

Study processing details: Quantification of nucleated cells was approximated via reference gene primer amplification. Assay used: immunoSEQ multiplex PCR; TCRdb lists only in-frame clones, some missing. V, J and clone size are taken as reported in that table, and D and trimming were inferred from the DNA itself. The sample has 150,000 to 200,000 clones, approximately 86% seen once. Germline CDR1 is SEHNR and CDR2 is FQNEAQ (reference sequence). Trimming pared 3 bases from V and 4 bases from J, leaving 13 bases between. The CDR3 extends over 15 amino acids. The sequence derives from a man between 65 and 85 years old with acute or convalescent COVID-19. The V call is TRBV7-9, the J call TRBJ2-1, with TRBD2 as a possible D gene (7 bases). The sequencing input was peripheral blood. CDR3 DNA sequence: TGTGCCAGCAGCTTGGGCGGGGGCCTTTACAATGAGCAGTTCTTC. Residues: CASSLGGGLYNEQFF.